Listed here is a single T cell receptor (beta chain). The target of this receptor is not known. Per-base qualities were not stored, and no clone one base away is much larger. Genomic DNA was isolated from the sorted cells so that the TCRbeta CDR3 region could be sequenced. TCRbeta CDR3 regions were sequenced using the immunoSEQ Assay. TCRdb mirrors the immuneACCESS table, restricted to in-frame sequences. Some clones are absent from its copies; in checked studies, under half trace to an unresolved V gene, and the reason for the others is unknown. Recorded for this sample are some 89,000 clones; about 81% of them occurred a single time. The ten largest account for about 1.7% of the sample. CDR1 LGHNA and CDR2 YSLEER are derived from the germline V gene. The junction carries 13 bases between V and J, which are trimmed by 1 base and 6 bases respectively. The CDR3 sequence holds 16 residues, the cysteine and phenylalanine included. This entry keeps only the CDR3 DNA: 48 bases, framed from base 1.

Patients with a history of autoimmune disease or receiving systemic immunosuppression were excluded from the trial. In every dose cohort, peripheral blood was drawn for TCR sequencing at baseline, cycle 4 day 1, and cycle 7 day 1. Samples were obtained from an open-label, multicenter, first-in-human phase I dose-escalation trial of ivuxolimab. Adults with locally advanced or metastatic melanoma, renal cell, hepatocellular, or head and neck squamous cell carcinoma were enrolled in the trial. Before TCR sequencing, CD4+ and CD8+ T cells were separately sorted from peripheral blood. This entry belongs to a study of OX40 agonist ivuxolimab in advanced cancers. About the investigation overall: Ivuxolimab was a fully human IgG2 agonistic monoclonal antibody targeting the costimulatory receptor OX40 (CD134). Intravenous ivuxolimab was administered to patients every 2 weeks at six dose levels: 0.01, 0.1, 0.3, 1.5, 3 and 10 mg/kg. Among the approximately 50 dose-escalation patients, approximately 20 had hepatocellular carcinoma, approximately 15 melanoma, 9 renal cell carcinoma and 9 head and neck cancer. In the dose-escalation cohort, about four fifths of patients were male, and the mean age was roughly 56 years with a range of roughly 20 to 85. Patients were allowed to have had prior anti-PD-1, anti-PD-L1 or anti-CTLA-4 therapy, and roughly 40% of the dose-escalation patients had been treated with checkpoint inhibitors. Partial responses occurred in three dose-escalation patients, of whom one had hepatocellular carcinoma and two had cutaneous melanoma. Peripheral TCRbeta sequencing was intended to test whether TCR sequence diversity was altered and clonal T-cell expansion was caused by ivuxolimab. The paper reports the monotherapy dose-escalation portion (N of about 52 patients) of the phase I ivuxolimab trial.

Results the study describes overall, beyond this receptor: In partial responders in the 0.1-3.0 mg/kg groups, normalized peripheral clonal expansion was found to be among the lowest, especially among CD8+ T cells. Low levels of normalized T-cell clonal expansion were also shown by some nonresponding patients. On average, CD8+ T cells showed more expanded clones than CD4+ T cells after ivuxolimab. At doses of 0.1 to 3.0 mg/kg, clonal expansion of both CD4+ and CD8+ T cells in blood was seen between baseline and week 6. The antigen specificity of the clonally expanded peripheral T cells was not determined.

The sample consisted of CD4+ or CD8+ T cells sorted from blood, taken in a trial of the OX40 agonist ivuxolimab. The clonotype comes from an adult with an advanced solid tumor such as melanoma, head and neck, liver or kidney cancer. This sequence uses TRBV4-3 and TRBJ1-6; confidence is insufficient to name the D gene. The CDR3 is CASSQAPRRGNSPLHF. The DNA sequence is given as TGCGCCAGCAGCCAAGCCCCCAGGCGAGGTAATTCACCCCTCCACTTT.